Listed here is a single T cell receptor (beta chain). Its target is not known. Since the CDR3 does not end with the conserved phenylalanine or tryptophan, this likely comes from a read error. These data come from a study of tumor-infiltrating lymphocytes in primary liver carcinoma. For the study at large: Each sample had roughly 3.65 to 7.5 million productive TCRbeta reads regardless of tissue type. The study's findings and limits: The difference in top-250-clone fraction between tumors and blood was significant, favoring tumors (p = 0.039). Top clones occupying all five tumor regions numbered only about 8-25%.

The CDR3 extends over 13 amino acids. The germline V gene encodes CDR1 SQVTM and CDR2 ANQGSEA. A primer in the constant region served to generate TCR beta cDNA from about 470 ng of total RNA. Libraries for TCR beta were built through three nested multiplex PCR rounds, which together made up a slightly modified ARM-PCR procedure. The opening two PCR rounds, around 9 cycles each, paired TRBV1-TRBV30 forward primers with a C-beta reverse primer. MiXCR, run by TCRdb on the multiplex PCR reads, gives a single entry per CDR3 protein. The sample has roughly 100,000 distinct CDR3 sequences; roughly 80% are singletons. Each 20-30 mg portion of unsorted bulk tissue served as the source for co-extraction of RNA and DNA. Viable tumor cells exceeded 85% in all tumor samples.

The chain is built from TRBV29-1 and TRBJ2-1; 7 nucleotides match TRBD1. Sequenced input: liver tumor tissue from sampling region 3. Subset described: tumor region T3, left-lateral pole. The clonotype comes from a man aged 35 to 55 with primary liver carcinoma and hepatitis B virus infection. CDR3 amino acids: CCVQQGLYNEQFI. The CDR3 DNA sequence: TGCTGCGTCCAACAGGGGCTCTACAATGAGCAGTTCATC.